This T cell receptor beta chain is from a study of blood T cell repertoires in COVID-19. Study-wide background: COVID-19 samples from acute and convalescent phases originated in the United States, Italy and Spain. Sources were T cells, B-cell-depleted T cells, or PBMCs; the material itself was cDNA or gDNA.

Original data processing: Estimation of nucleated cell counts relied on the amplification of reference gene primers. Data came from immunoSEQ multiplex PCR; TCRdb stores just in-frame clones and leaves some out. Clone size and the V and J calls come from that table; the DNA yielded D and trimming. This sample has under 55,000 clones, with 80% to 90% found just once. What was sequenced was peripheral blood. The sequence was collected from a human donor in a cohort sampled during active COVID-19.

CDR3 nucleotide sequence: TGCGCCAGCAGCTTAACCGGGACAGGGGAAGAGACCCAGTACTTC. This sequence encodes CASSLTGTGEETQYF. The chain links TRBV5-1 to TRBJ2-5, with 10 bases matching TRBD1. The V segment lost 2 bases and the J segment 3 bases; nucleotides outside the gene matches: 4. CDR1 SGHRS and CDR2 YFSETQ come from the germline V gene. The CDR3 loop spans 15 amino acids.